This T cell receptor beta chain was identified in a study of memory CD4+ T cells and cytomegalovirus serostatus. V was pared by 2 bases and J by 0 bases, with 9 bases between. There are 15 residues in the CDR3. Looked up from germline, CDR1 is SGHTA and CDR2 is FQGNSA. The protocol was immunoSEQ multiplex PCR, while the TCRdb copy is restricted to in-frame clones and leaves out a portion. Of 70,000 to 90,000 clones in the sample, about 73% were seen once. This clone was seen only once. The sort gate was single viable CD3+CD4+CD8-CD45RO+ cells for memory CD4+ T cells. This chain uses TRBV7-2 with TRBJ2-3, with a tentative D call TRBD2 (5 bases). Sequencing used memory CD4+ T cells from blood. The clonotype originates from an adult in good health and CMV-seropositive. This CDR3 is CASSLSGYSTDTQYF. CDR3 sequence (DNA): TGTGCCAGCAGCTTATCGGGGTATAGCACAGATACGCAGTATTTT.